Each of the 31 T cell receptor beta chains below was sequenced from the same sample in a study of response to subunit inactivated influenza vaccine. MiXCR, run by TCRdb on the RT-PCR reads, gives a single entry per CDR3 protein. The table includes around 160,000 distinct CDR3 sequences, 11% detected once. Sequences were derived from non-naive T cells sorted from PBMCs, sampled roughly 47 days after vaccination. These receptors originate from a man in his forties or fifties who received an inactivated influenza vaccine.

This clonotype was seen ten or more times. The rearrangement links TRBV25-1 to TRBJ2-1; 7 nucleotides align to TRBD2. V lost 5 bases and J lost 3; bases outside the gene matches: 10. The CDR3 has 16 amino acids. Germline V lookup: CDR1 MGHDK, CDR2 SYGVNS. The CDR3 nucleotides are TGTGCCAGCAGTTCCACCCTTCGGGACTACTACAATGAGCAGTTCTTC. Translation gives CASSSTLRDYYNEQFF.

In its sample, this clonotype is medium-sized. The chain recombines TRBV29-1 with TRBJ2-4, with D perhaps TRBD1 (7 bases). Per the germline V gene, CDR1 is SQVTM and CDR2 is ANQGSEA. The CDR3 is made up of 15 amino acids. V lost 5 bases to trimming and J lost 4 bases, with 18 bases between them. CDR3 sequence reads: CSVSGGIEPKNIQYF. The CDR3 region has the DNA TGCAGCGTTTCAGGGGGGATAGAGCCGAAAAACATTCAGTACTTC.

In its sample, this clonotype was seen many times. V is TRBV29-1 and J is TRBJ2-1; 8 bases match TRBD2. V lost 4 bases, J lost 7 bases, and 9 bases stayed unmatched. The CDR3 is 14 residues long. Germline CDR1 is SQVTM and CDR2 is ANQGSEA. The CDR3 region has the DNA TGCAGCGTTGTCCCCCAGCGGGGGATAAATGAGCAGTTCTTC. Translating gives CSVVPQRGINEQFF.

A remark on this clonotype: Germline and junction disagree at one end, which may indicate a read error. V usage is TRBV4-1 and J usage is TRBJ2-5, with a weak D call TRBD1 (6 bases). The CDR3 sequence is 14 residues long. Germline V gene sequence: CDR1 MGHRA, CDR2 YSYEKL. DNA of the CDR3: TGTGCCAGGGGCCCCGGGACCGGTGAAGAGACCCAGTACTTC. This gives the protein CARGPGTGEETQYF.

This clonotype was counted at least ten times. The V gene is TRBV5-6, the J gene TRBJ2-6; D is undetermined. Germline lookup yields CDR1 SGHDT and CDR2 YYEEEE. The CDR3 runs 14 residues. V was clipped by 4 bases and J by 2 bases, with 7 bases between them. The CDR3 loop reads CASSAKAGANVLTF. CDR3 DNA sequence: TGTGCCAGCAGCGCCAAGGCTGGGGCCAACGTCCTGACTTTC.

This chain joins TRBV5-1 and TRBJ2-5; tentatively, D is TRBD2 (5 bases). Germline values: CDR1 SGHRS, CDR2 YFSETQ. Trimming removed 5 bases at V and 4 bases at J, with 9 bases between. This CDR3 comprises 12 residues. The CDR3 spells CASRGDGETQYF. CDR3 nucleotide sequence: TGCGCCAGCAGGGGAGACGGAGAGACCCAGTACTTC.

The V gene is TRBV6-1, the J gene TRBJ1-2; D not resolved. V was cut by 5 bases and J by 10 bases, with 14 bases left in between. Looked up from germline, CDR1 is MNHNS and CDR2 is SASEGT. There are 12 residues in the CDR3. The CDR3 is CASSPQTVYYTF. The CDR3, as DNA: TGTGCCAGCAGTCCCCAGACCGTTTACTACACCTTC.

This clonotype was detected only a few times. This chain joins TRBV6-5 and TRBJ2-6, with 7 nucleotides matching TRBD1. With V trimmed by 0 bases and J by 2 bases, 7 bases remained unmatched. Germline V gives CDR1 MNHEY, CDR2 SVGAGI. The CDR3 has 18 residues. Written as DNA, the CDR3 is TGTGCCAGCAGTTACTCGCCCAGGGGGAACGCTGGGGCCAACGTCCTGACTTTC. This sequence encodes CASSYSPRGNAGANVLTF.

The rearrangement joins TRBV3-1 to TRBJ1-6; D possibly corresponds to TRBD1 (5 bases). Germline values: CDR1 LGHDT, CDR2 YNNKEL (reference sequence). Trimming cost V 8 bases and J 11 bases, with 16 bases left between them. This CDR3 comprises 13 residues. DNA for the CDR3: TGTGCCAGCGGGACCGGAGGGACGGCACCCCTCCACTTT. It specifies CASGTGGTAPLHF.

This clonotype turned up a few times. The CDR3 sequence is CASSLWDEPQHF. Here the CDR3 DNA reads TGTGCCAGCAGCTTGTGGGATGAGCCCCAGCATTTT. The chain links TRBV7-8 to TRBJ1-5; D gene ambiguous. Germline assignment: CDR1 SGHVS and CDR2 FQNEAQ. V was trimmed by 3 bases and J by 8 bases, leaving 8 bases between them. The CDR3 extends over 12 amino acids.

This clonotype came up many times. The gene calls are TRBV27 and TRBJ2-2, with D perhaps being TRBD1 or TRBD2 (6 bases each). Trimming cost V 2 bases and J 5 bases, with 9 bases left between them. In germline, CDR1 is MNHEY, CDR2 SMNVEV (reference sequence). The CDR3 has 14 amino acids. The CDR3 protein is CASSLIGGTGELFF. The CDR3 DNA is TGTGCCAGCAGTTTAATAGGGGGGACCGGGGAGCTGTTTTTT.

The V call is TRBV10-3, the J call TRBJ2-7; D unresolved. CDR1 ENHRY and CDR2 SYGVKD come from the germline V gene. V was pared by 0 bases and J by 7 bases, with 7 bases between. The CDR3 runs 12 residues. The CDR3 loop is CAISESVWEQYF. The CDR3, as DNA: TGTGCCATCAGTGAGTCGGTTTGGGAGCAGTACTTC.

This clonotype was counted many times. The CDR3 spells CASSLTGLPRDEQFF. CDR3 DNA sequence: TGTGCCAGCAGCTTAACGGGACTCCCTAGGGATGAGCAGTTCTTC. V usage is TRBV7-2 and J usage is TRBJ2-1, with D possibly matching TRBD2 (6 bases). V shed 2 bases and J shed 8 bases, with 16 bases lying between them. This CDR3 has 15 amino acids. Germline-derived CDR1 and CDR2 are SGHTA and FQGNSA.

This clonotype was found a few times. The chain links TRBV7-9 to TRBJ1-1, with a possible D match to TRBD1 (5 bases). The CDR3 spans 15 residues. Germline values: CDR1 SEHNR, CDR2 FQNEAQ (reference sequence). Trimming pared 5 bases from V and 2 bases from J, leaving 15 bases between. The CDR3 protein is CASSRSGPHNTEAFF. CDR3 nucleotides: TGTGCCAGCAGCCGATCGGGACCACACAACACTGAAGCTTTCTTT.

Relative to its sample, this clonotype is medium-sized. The rearrangement links TRBV12-3 or TRBV12-4 to TRBJ2-3; 9 positions match TRBD1. This CDR3 spans 16 amino acids. The J segment lost 0 bases and the V segment lost 5 bases, leaving 6 bases of the junction unmatched. The CDR3: CASSTTGTGSTDTQYF. The CDR3 DNA is TGTGCCAGCAGTACCACCGGGACAGGGAGCACAGATACGCAGTATTTT.

This clonotype was picked up a small number of times. In DNA, the CDR3 is TGCAGTGCTAGCCCCCTAGCGGGGGTCACTTTCTACGAGCAGTACTTC. Protein product: CSASPLAGVTFYEQYF. The chain combines TRBV20-1 with TRBJ2-7, with 10 bases fitting TRBD2. Trimming cost V 3 bases and J 3 bases; bases outside gene matches: 11. Germline lookup yields CDR1 DFQATT and CDR2 SNEGSKA (reference sequence). This CDR3 has 16 residues.

Ten or more counts support this clonotype. The V call is TRBV20-1, the J call TRBJ1-5; a possible D gene is TRBD1 (6 bases). The CDR3 covers 19 residues. The V gene's germline CDR1 is DFQATT and CDR2 SNEGSKA (reference sequence). V lost 4 bases and J lost 5, with 30 bases in between. The CDR3, as DNA: TGCAGTGCTATAGATCTATCGACGGGACACCTTTTATGGCATCAGCCCCAGCATTTT. Its protein product is CSAIDLSTGHLLWHQPQHF.

The chain recombines TRBV6-6 with TRBJ2-1, with D possibly matching TRBD1 (5 bases). V shed 1 base and J shed 10 bases, with 11 bases lying between them. This CDR3 contains 13 residues. CDR1 and CDR2 (germline): MNHNY, SVGAGI (reference sequence). CDR3 region: CASSYLGEGEQFF. CDR3 DNA: TGTGCCAGCAGTTACTTAGGGGAAGGCGAGCAGTTCTTC.

In this sample, this clonotype turned up a few times. This chain links TRBV4-3 with TRBJ2-1, with 12 bases identical to TRBD2. In germline, CDR1 is LGHNA, CDR2 YSLEER. The CDR3 loop spans 18 amino acids. Losses at the gene ends were 1 base for V and 5 bases for J; bases not matched to a gene: 9. The CDR3 sequence is CASSQGLPGLAGHNEQFF. CDR3 nucleotides: TGCGCCAGCAGCCAAGGACTCCCGGGACTAGCGGGCCACAATGAGCAGTTCTTC.

This clonotype was observed at least ten times. V is TRBV15 and J is TRBJ1-2; D is possibly TRBD1 (5 bases). This CDR3 spans 13 amino acids. Trimming removed 3 bases at V and 4 bases at J, with 9 bases between. Germline lookup yields CDR1 LNHNV and CDR2 YYDKDF (reference sequence). CDR3 protein: CATSSGGGYGYTF. The CDR3 DNA sequence: TGTGCCACCAGCAGCGGGGGGGGCTATGGCTACACCTTC.

In its sample, this clonotype was seen a few times. The chain employs TRBV7-9 and TRBJ2-3, with 7 bases lining up with TRBD2. The junction had 11 bases not matched to a gene; V was cut back by 5 bases and J by 9 bases. The germline gives CDR1 SEHNR, CDR2 FQNEAQ (reference sequence). The CDR3 has 14 amino acids. In DNA, the CDR3 is TGTGCCAGCAGCCACCCACGACTAGCAGGGACGCAGTATTTT. Encoded protein: CASSHPRLAGTQYF.

This rearrangement joins TRBV20-1 to TRBJ1-3; D unclear. This CDR3 spans 15 amino acids. CDR1 and CDR2 from the germline V gene are DFQATT and SNEGSKA (reference sequence). V gave up 3 bases and J gave up 2 bases, with 14 bases separating them. The CDR3 protein is CSASRHAAPGNTIYF. The CDR3 nucleotides are TGCAGTGCTAGTCGTCACGCCGCCCCTGGAAACACCATATATTTT.

The chain recombines TRBV20-1 with TRBJ2-3; D not resolved. Per the germline V gene, CDR1 is DFQATT and CDR2 is SNEGSKA (reference sequence). V lost 0 bases and J 1 base, leaving 14 bases between the germline ends. The CDR3 is 16 residues long. This CDR3 reads CSARDRPRKGTDTQYF. The CDR3 bases are TGCAGTGCTAGAGATCGGCCCCGGAAGGGCACAGATACGCAGTATTTT.

At least ten counts were recorded for this clonotype. The chain links TRBV10-3 to TRBJ1-2; TRBD1 might be the D (5 bases). Trimming cost V 5 bases and J 6 bases, with 19 bases left between them. CDR1 ENHRY and CDR2 SYGVKD come from the germline V gene. The CDR3 is 15 amino acids. CDR3 residues: CAISTWDGRPDGYTF. CDR3 coding DNA: TGTGCCATCAGTACCTGGGACGGCCGCCCCGATGGCTACACCTTC.

This clonotype was seen many times. This chain uses TRBV28 with TRBJ1-5; unclear D gene. The V end lost 4 bases, the J end lost 6 bases, and 10 bases lay between the germline ends. The CDR3 runs 13 residues. Germline V gene lookup returns CDR1 MDHEN and CDR2 SYDVKM. CDR3 amino acids: CASSSAGRQPQHF. As DNA, the CDR3 is TGTGCCAGCAGTTCGGCAGGTCGTCAGCCCCAGCATTTT.

This sequence joins TRBV5-1 and TRBJ2-5; possible D gene TRBD1, 6 bases. V dropped 2 bases and J dropped 4 bases, with 12 bases sitting between them. Germline CDR1 and CDR2: SGHRS and YFSETQ. This CDR3 comprises 14 residues. The CDR3 here is CASSFGTGRETQYF. CDR3 DNA: TGCGCCAGCAGCTTCGGAACAGGGAGAGAGACCCAGTACTTC. Drawing the rest from reference TRBV5-1 and TRBJ2-5, the complete variable domain is KAGVTQTPRYLIKTRGQQVTLSCSPISGHRSVSWYQQTPGQGLQFLFEYFSETQRNKGNFPGRFSGRQFSNSRSEMNVSTLELGDSALYLCASSFGTGRETQYFGPGTRLLVL.

This clonotype was picked up many times. The gene calls are TRBV6-5 and TRBJ1-6; no clear D gene. Looked up from germline, CDR1 is MNHEY and CDR2 is SVGAGI. The CDR3 spans 15 residues. Trimming removed 3 bases at V and 7 bases at J, with 13 bases between. As DNA, the CDR3 is TGTGCCAGCAGTTATCAAGGGTTTCTCAATTCACCCCTCCACTTT. Protein: CASSYQGFLNSPLHF.

The V gene is TRBV7-2, the J gene TRBJ2-3, with 7 nucleotides matching TRBD2. The germline V gene encodes CDR1 SGHTA and CDR2 FQGNSA. With V trimmed by 5 bases and J by 6 bases, 17 bases remained unmatched. The CDR3 contains 17 residues. CDR3 region: CASSPLPQAGLKDTQYF. In nucleotides, the CDR3 is TGTGCCAGCAGCCCCCTCCCCCAAGCGGGATTAAAGGATACGCAGTATTTT. Full variable domain (outside the CDR3, taken from reference TRBV7-2 and TRBJ2-3): GAGVSQSPSNKVTEKGKDVELRCDPISGHTALYWYRQSLGQGLEFLIYFQGNSAPDKSGLPSDRFSAERTGGSVSTLTIQRTQQEDSAVYLCASSPLPQAGLKDTQYFGPGTRLTVL.

In its sample, this clonotype was seen a few times. This chain connects TRBV4-1 to TRBJ2-3, with D uncertain. The germline V gene encodes CDR1 MGHRA and CDR2 YSYEKL. The germline V and J ends were trimmed by 0 bases and 5 bases, with 12 bases remaining between them. The CDR3 consists of 15 residues. The CDR3 protein is CASSQDDTVGDTQYF. The CDR3 bases are TGCGCCAGCAGCCAAGATGATACAGTTGGAGATACGCAGTATTTT.

Only a few counts were recorded for this clonotype. V is TRBV7-9 and J is TRBJ2-1, with 7 bases lining up with TRBD2. The V and J ends lost 6 bases and 8 bases, in that order; junction bases with no gene match: 4. Germline CDR1 and CDR2: SEHNR and FQNEAQ (reference sequence). The length of the CDR3 is 12 residues. The CDR3 nucleotides read TGTGCCAGCAGGGGAGGGAGGGATGAGCAGTTCTTC. Translating gives CASRGGRDEQFF.

This clonotype was counted ten times or more. The V gene is TRBV6-1, the J gene TRBJ2-1, with 8 positions matching TRBD1. The CDR3 length is 14 residues. Germline V gene sequence: CDR1 MNHNS, CDR2 SASEGT. V was pared by 10 bases and J by 3 bases, with 8 bases of the junction left unmatched. CDR3: CATKPGQDYNEQFF. The CDR3 region has the DNA TGTGCCACGAAACCGGGACAGGACTACAATGAGCAGTTCTTC.